Following are 6 T cell receptor beta chains from one sample sequenced in a study of T cell responses to AZD1222 COVID-19 vaccine. The assay was immunoSEQ multiplex PCR, and TCRdb's table has in-frame clones only and misses some. The sample has some 120,000 clones; approximately 90% are singletons. The sequencing used peripheral blood, collected on day 0 of AZD1222 vaccination. The receptors were gathered from an adult in good health.

The chain has TRBV28 and TRBJ1-1, with D unclear. V was trimmed by 3 bases and J by 0 bases, leaving 5 bases between them. Germline V gene lookup returns CDR1 MDHEN and CDR2 SYDVKM. This CDR3 has 13 residues. DNA of the CDR3: TGTGCCAGCAGTTTCCGAGTGAACACTGAAGCTTTCTTT. It codes for CASSFRVNTEAFF.

CDR3 in amino acids: CASSNLRGTSSTDTQYF. CDR3 in DNA: TGTGCCAGCAGCAATCTAAGGGGGACATCTAGCACAGATACGCAGTATTTT. V and J are TRBV21-1 and TRBJ2-3; the table's D call of TRBD1 was not tested on the DNA. TRBV21-1 is recorded as a pseudogene. The CDR3 covers 17 residues.

J is TRBJ2-5 and V is TRBV7-2; 12 bases match TRBD2. CDR3 length: 17 residues. The V segment lost 5 bases and the J segment 5 bases; nucleotides outside the gene matches: 12. Germline assignment: CDR1 SGHTA and CDR2 FQGNSA. CDR3 in amino acids: CASSLRLAGVPFETQYF. The CDR3 bases are TGTGCCAGCAGCCTCCGACTAGCGGGGGTACCTTTTGAGACCCAGTACTTC.

The chain recombines TRBV29-1 with TRBJ1-2; D is uncertain. V was clipped by 4 bases and J by 3 bases, with 6 bases between them. There are 11 residues in the CDR3. Germline V gives CDR1 SQVTM, CDR2 ANQGSEA. CDR3 in amino acids: CSVAADYGYTF. The CDR3 region has the DNA TGCAGCGTTGCAGCTGACTATGGCTACACCTTC.

The genes are TRBV28 and TRBJ1-1; D is unclear. V lost 8 bases, J lost 0 bases, and 19 bases lay in between. CDR3 length equals 16 residues. Germline V gene sequence: CDR1 MDHEN, CDR2 SYDVKM. CDR3 sequence: CASSSPTLVLNTEAFF. The DNA of the CDR3 is TGTGCCAGCTCAAGTCCGACACTCGTCTTGAACACTGAAGCTTTCTTT.

This chain joins TRBV28 and TRBJ1-5, with a tentative D call TRBD1 (5 bases). The V end lost 8 bases, the J end lost 6 bases, and 11 bases lay between the germline ends. The CDR3 is 12 amino acids. Germline lookup yields CDR1 MDHEN and CDR2 SYDVKM. The CDR3 sequence is CASLQGGQPQHF. The CDR3 nucleotides read TGTGCCAGCCTGCAGGGCGGTCAGCCCCAGCATTTT.